Here is one T cell receptor (beta chain) with its context. Researchers partitioned CD4+ cells into CD45RA+ naive and CD45RA-negative memory subsets. These data belong to a study of shared clonotypes between healthy human individuals. Study summary: Three plates each covered CD4 naive and memory; CD8 naive two, CD8 memory one.

Assay used: immunoSEQ multiplex PCR; TCRdb lists only in-frame clones, some missing. The sample shows some 1 million clones, about 77% of them seen only once. This CDR3 comprises 15 residues. Losses at the gene ends were 2 bases for V and 2 bases for J; bases not matched to a gene: 4. Germline V gives CDR1 MNHNY, CDR2 SVGAGI (reference sequence). The clonotype comes from a man aged 18 to 29 in good health. The V gene is TRBV6-6, the J gene TRBJ2-7; TRBD1 agrees at 9 bases. The source material was memory CD4+ T cells sorted from blood. The subset denotes: CD45RA-negative fraction. For the CDR3, the DNA is TGTGCCAGCAGTTACCCGGGACAGGGTACCTACGAGCAGTACTTC. Translating gives CASSYPGQGTYEQYF.